What follows describes a single T cell receptor beta chain. Only in-frame clones appear in the TCRdb table, and some are missing; sequencing was by immunoSEQ multiplex PCR. Here the sample spans some 18,000 clones, around 81% being singletons. J gave up 4 bases and V 0 bases, and 4 bases lay outside the gene matches. The germline V gene encodes CDR1 LGHNA and CDR2 YSLEER. The CDR3 spans 15 residues. This entry comes from a study of T cell responses to AZD1222 COVID-19 vaccine. The input for sequencing was peripheral blood, taken 28 days after the second AZD1222 dose. This TCR came from an adult who received the AZD1222 COVID-19 vaccine. The rearrangement joins TRBV4-3 to TRBJ1-1, with 8 bases lining up with TRBD1. The CDR3 here is CASSQDGTGGTEAFF. CDR3 DNA sequence: TGCGCCAGCAGCCAAGACGGAACAGGGGGCACTGAAGCTTTCTTT.